Sequencing of this TCR beta chain was carried out in a study of T cells in Graves' hyperthyroidism and ophthalmopathy. At the level of the study: At the time of initial diagnosis and before any treatment, peripheral blood was collected.

Remarks on this clonotype: Its target is not known.

The study included ophthalmopathy patients with Clinical Activity Score at least 3, NOSPECS grade at least 4 and duration under 3 months. General study findings and limits: Most thyroid clonotypes expanded above 0.001 appeared in blood too. Ophthalmopathy, as predicted by the model, came a median roughly 6.3 months after the prediction.

From RNA transcripts, TCR beta CDR3 regions were amplified. The HTBI primer set was used in a first-round RT-PCR of the TCR CDR3. From the multiplex PCR reads, TCRdb called clonotypes with MiXCR, one entry per CDR3 protein. The table lists about 600,000 distinct CDR3 sequences, around 15% of them singletons. CDR3 length: 14 amino acids. CDR1 is DFQATT and CDR2 is SNEGSKA in the germline V gene (reference sequence). V lost 1 base and J lost 4, with 13 bases in between. The V gene is TRBV20-1, the J gene TRBJ1-1; possible D gene TRBD1, 5 bases. This clonotype was obtained from a woman in her forties with Graves' ophthalmopathy. Source material: blood. The CDR3 nucleotides read TGCAGTGCTAGAGTGGAGGGACGGGTCACTGAAGCTTTCTTT. Residues: CSARVEGRVTEAFF.